The clone carrying this T cell receptor beta chain has more than one count but fewer than ten. Its antigen is undetermined. These data come from a study of T cell repertoires in cytomegalovirus infection. Study background: Shared public TCR beta signatures pointed to both CMV infection and a matching HLA type.

V lost 1 base to trimming and J lost 4 bases; unmatched junction nucleotides: 1. Per germline, CDR1 SEHNR and CDR2 FQNEAQ (reference sequence). CDR3 length: 15 amino acids. TCRdb processed the reads anew with MiXCR; each CDR3 protein has one entry. The sample shows 250,000 to 300,000 distinct CDR3 sequences, under 25% of them seen only once. The sample consisted of cultured PBMCs, taken from culture after CMV antigen stimulation. The sequence was obtained from a human donor in good health (CMV status not recorded). Some clones in this sample may be carry-over from other donors' samples. The V gene is TRBV7-9, the J gene TRBJ1-6; TRBD1 aligns across 7 bases. For the CDR3, the DNA is TGTGCCAGCAGCTTAGTGGGACAGTATAATTCACCCCTCCACTTT. This codes for CASSLVGQYNSPLHF. Variable domain in full (rest from reference TRBV7-9 and TRBJ1-6): DTGVSQNPRHKITKRGQNVTFRCDPISEHNRLYWYRQTLGQGPEFLTYFQNEAQLEKSRLLSDRFSAERPKGSFSTLEIQRTEQGDSAMYLCASSLVGQYNSPLHFGNGTRLTVT.